This T cell receptor beta chain derives from a study of blood T cell repertoires in COVID-19. The wider study: The study drew acute and convalescent COVID-19 samples from the United States, Italy and Spain. Sources were T cells, B-cell-depleted T cells, or PBMCs; the material itself was cDNA or gDNA.

Authors' methods: For nucleated cells, counts were estimated from reference gene primer amplification. Profiled with immunoSEQ multiplex PCR; TCRdb holds only in-frame clones, not every one. Clonal size and the V and J genes are those of that table, whereas D and trimming came from the DNA. The sample shows roughly 230,000 clones, roughly 89% of them seen only once. Seattle-derived patients entered the study during active infection and were followed longitudinally. The CDR3 is 13 residues long. V shed 6 bases, J shed 6 bases, and the junction held 5 bases outside the gene matches. Germline CDR1 is SGHVS and CDR2 is FQNEAQ.

The source of this sequence is a woman aged 60 to 75 with COVID-19, enrolled during active disease. Sequencing input: peripheral blood. The chain employs TRBV7-8 and TRBJ2-5, with 9 bases matching TRBD2. The CDR3 DNA reads TGTGCCAGCAGAGCGGGGGGAGTCCAGACCCAGTACTTC. Translation: CASRAGGVQTQYF.